The 4 T cell receptor beta chains below all came from one sample that was sequenced in a study of T cells in Graves' hyperthyroidism and ophthalmopathy. The source material, RNA transcripts, was used to amplify TCR beta CDR3 regions. HTBI primers were employed in a first-round RT-PCR of the TCR CDR3. TCRdb re-called the multiplex PCR reads through MiXCR, storing one row per CDR3 protein. The sample carries roughly 380,000 distinct CDR3 sequences, approximately 15% recorded once. The specimen sequenced was blood. Receptor source: a woman in her sixties or seventies with Graves' hyperthyroidism.

The chain combines TRBV5-1 with TRBJ2-3; no clear D gene. Trimming pared 0 bases from V and 1 base from J, leaving 9 bases between. Germline-derived CDR1 and CDR2 are SGHRS and YFSETQ. The CDR3 runs 15 residues. The CDR3: CASSLVQMGTDTQYF. In DNA, the CDR3 is TGCGCCAGCAGCTTGGTCCAGATGGGCACAGATACGCAGTATTTT.

This clonotype was recorded many times. The CDR3, as DNA: TGTGCCAGCAGTTACGCTCAGCGGGGGACTGAAGCTTTCTTT. Translated: CASSYAQRGTEAFF. The chain links TRBV6-5 to TRBJ1-1; a weak D match, TRBD1 (5 bases). CDR1 is MNHEY, CDR2 SVGAGI, per germline. The CDR3 runs 14 residues. V was trimmed by 2 bases and J by 5 bases, leaving 12 bases between them.

There are a few counts of this clonotype. The chain employs TRBV6-1 and TRBJ2-2; TRBD2 matches 7 bases. The V and J ends lost 5 bases and 3 bases, in that order; junction bases with no gene match: 6. The germline gives CDR1 MNHNS, CDR2 SASEGT. CDR3 size: 15 residues. The CDR3 DNA reads as TGTGCCAGCAGTCTCGCGGGAGAGGACACCGGGGAGCTGTTTTTT. Its protein is CASSLAGEDTGELFF.

Many counts were recorded for this clonotype. V usage is TRBV3-1 and J usage is TRBJ2-7, with 10 nucleotides matching TRBD1. CDR3 length: 15 amino acids. Germline CDR1 LGHDT, CDR2 YNNKEL (reference sequence). V was clipped by 1 base and J by 6 bases; unmatched bases: 6. CDR3 loop: CASSQGPGQGIEQYF. DNA for the CDR3: TGTGCCAGCAGCCAAGGGCCGGGACAGGGGATCGAGCAGTACTTC.